A selection of T cell receptor beta chains follows, all from one sample in a study of blood T cell repertoires in COVID-19. Method: immunoSEQ multiplex PCR; TCRdb's copy keeps in-frame clones and lacks some. The sample contains hundreds of thousands of clones, around 89% of which appear only once. The material sequenced was peripheral blood. These TCRs come from a woman aged 25 to 39 with COVID-19, enrolled during active disease. Both conserved end residues are part of each CDR3. The order of the fields is V gene, J gene, clone size, CDR3 protein. The listing skips clone size in some rows; elsewhere it reads once, few, many or a size class.

>TRBV6-4|TRBJ2-1|NA
CASSDTGLAGGPEGEQFF
>TRBV18|TRBJ1-6|NA
CASSPVGAPDSPLHF
>TRBV5-1|TRBJ2-1|NA
CASSNGTSVYNEQFF
>TRBV5-1|TRBJ2-3|NA
CASSTGLADTQYF
>TRBV5-6|TRBJ1-2|NA
CASSWERQGYGYTF
>TRBV5-5|TRBJ2-1|NA
CASSNGGFNEQFF
>TRBV19|TRBJ1-2|NA
CATREEGQGRWSSYGGYTF
>TRBV7-8|TRBJ2-7|NA
CASSLTSFWDRAREQYF
>TRBV27|TRBJ2-5|NA
CASTSVLQQGRRLIRGQETQYF
>TRBV10-3|TRBJ2-2|NA
CAISGLAKTGELFF
>TRBV19|TRBJ1-1|NA
CASSIVKGTLLPGIMNTEAFF
>TRBV5-1|TRBJ1-4|NA
CASSPSAGQGNEKLFF
>TRBV7-8|TRBJ2-3|NA
CASSLVAWLAGPDTQYF
>TRBV5-1|TRBJ1-2|NA
CASSLDRATYGYTF
>TRBV6-6|TRBJ2-2|once
CASSQTGRPGELFF
>TRBV7-2|TRBJ2-1|NA
CASSRTGSHNEQFF
>TRBV10-3|TRBJ1-5|once
CAIGDRGDQPQHF
>TRBV11-3|TRBJ2-3|NA
CASSLRQGALADTQYF
>TRBV29-1|TRBJ2-7|NA
CSANRQGPDEQYF
>TRBV28|TRBJ1-2|NA
CASRDTRGLGWGYTF
>TRBV7-2|TRBJ2-7|NA
CASRGNGNHEQYF
>TRBV6-5|TRBJ1-2|NA
CASSYFGTGGDGYTF
>TRBV2|TRBJ1-6|NA
CASILEALRSYNSPLHF
>TRBV4-3|TRBJ1-4|NA
CASSPREVDEKLFF
>TRBV6-2/TRBV6-3|TRBJ2-3|NA
CASSYRASGADTQYF
>TRBV7-8|TRBJ2-7|NA
CATRSGGYEQYF
>TRBV10-3|TRBJ1-6|few
CAISESIPGTGYSPLHF
>TRBV1|TRBJ2-1|NA
CTSSQLLGLAGGTYNEQFF
>TRBV6-2/TRBV6-3|TRBJ1-5|NA
CASSDRQGAANQPQHF
>TRBV30|TRBJ1-1|NA
CAWKGETEAFF
>TRBV27|TRBJ1-5|NA
CASRGQGAPDQPQHF
>TRBV29-1|TRBJ2-1|NA
CSVGRDSYNEQFF
>TRBV29-1|TRBJ1-1|NA
CSVAGLLNTEAFF
>TRBV6-5|TRBJ1-4|NA
CASSYDRATNEKLFF
>TRBV19|TRBJ1-5|NA
CASRDQGVRSNQPQHF
>TRBV2|TRBJ2-7|few
CASSQRAGTGEQYF
>TRBV3-1/TRBV3-2|TRBJ1-6|NA
CASSQDPLRDRVVGSYNSPLHF
>TRBV9|TRBJ2-3|NA
CASSLSGSTDTQYF
>TRBV4-1|TRBJ1-5|NA
CASSQAAGQGVQPQHF
>TRBV18|TRBJ1-2|NA
CASSLQGADGYTF
>TRBV27|TRBJ1-1|NA
CASSPNYGGEAFF
>TRBV27|TRBJ2-3|NA
CASSSSGGGTDTQYF
>TRBV7-2|TRBJ1-2|NA
CASSLEVRDSAYGYTF
>TRBV18|TRBJ2-4|few
CASSPPGGTGPKNIQYF
>TRBV7-2|TRBJ1-5|NA
CASSSQIRTDDSNQPQHF
>TRBV28|TRBJ2-1|once
CASFTLFGTSGGHWDNEQFF
>TRBV18|TRBJ1-1|NA
CASSRDRGPAFF
>TRBV9|TRBJ2-2|few
CASSLTSSNTGELFF
>TRBV7-9|TRBJ1-2|NA
CASSLDVQANYGYTF
>TRBV29-1|TRBJ2-1|NA
CSVEGGILSYNEQFF
>TRBV5-1|TRBJ1-2|few
CASSLEGARDSSRYTF
>TRBV9|TRBJ1-5|NA
CASSRGGENQPQHF
>TRBV15|TRBJ2-3|NA
CATSRDLFTSSTDTQYF
>TRBV5-8|TRBJ2-3|NA
CASSLGSGRGTDTQYF
>TRBV6-2/TRBV6-3|TRBJ2-5|few
CASSYWEDVGQETQYF